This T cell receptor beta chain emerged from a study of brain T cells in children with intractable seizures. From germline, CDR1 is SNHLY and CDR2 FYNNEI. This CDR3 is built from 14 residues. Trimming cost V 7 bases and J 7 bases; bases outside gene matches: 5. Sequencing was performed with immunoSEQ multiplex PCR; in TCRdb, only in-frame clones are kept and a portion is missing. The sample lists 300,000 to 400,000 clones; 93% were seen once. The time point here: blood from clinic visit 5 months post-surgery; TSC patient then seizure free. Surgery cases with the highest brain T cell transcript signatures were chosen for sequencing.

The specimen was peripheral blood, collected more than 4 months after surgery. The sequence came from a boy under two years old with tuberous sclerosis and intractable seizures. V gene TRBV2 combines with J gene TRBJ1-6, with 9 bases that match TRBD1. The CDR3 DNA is TGTGCCAGCACGTGGACAGGGGCAAATTCACCCCTCCACTTT. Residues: CASTWTGANSPLHF.